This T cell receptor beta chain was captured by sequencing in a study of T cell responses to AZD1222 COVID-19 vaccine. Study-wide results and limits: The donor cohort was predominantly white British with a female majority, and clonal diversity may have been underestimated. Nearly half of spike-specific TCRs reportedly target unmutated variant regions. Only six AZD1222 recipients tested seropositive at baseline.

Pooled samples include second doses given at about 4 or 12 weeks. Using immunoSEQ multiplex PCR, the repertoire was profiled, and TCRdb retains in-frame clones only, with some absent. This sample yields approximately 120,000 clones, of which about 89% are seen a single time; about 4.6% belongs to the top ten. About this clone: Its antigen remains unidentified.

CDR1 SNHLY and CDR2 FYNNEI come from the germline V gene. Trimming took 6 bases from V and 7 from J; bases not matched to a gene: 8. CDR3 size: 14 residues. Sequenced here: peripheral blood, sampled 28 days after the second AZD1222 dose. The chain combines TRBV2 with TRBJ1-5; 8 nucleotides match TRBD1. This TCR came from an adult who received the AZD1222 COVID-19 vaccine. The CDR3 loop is CASSEQGGEQPQHF. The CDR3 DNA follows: TGTGCCAGCAGCGAACAGGGGGGGGAACAGCCCCAGCATTTT.